Listed below are T cell receptor beta chains from one sample, sequenced in a study of STAT5B mutations in CD4+ large granular lymphocyte leukemia. Profiling relied on immunoSEQ multiplex PCR, and the TCRdb table lists in-frame clones only, not all of them. Of 20,000 to 25,000 clones listed, 70% to 85% are singletons. The sequenced material came from CD4+ T cells from blood buffy coats. The receptor source for this set is a human donor in good health. CDR3s include the opening cysteine and the closing phenylalanine or tryptophan. Each record gives: clone size, CDR3 length, D gene, V gene, J gene, CDR3 DNA, CDR3 protein. The D gene is left open where the match is weak. Only some rows state a clone size, as once, few, many or a class for expanded clones.

abundance: -
len: 13
d_gene: -
v_gene: TRBV5-1
j_gene: TRBJ1-1
CDR3nt: TGCGCCAGCAGCACGACAGGAAACACTGAAGCTTTCTTT
CDR3aa: CASSTTGNTEAFF

abundance: -
len: 15
d_gene: -
v_gene: TRBV2
j_gene: TRBJ1-1
CDR3nt: TGTGCCAGCAGTGATCATCAGGTATTGAACACTGAAGCTTTCTTT
CDR3aa: CASSDHQVLNTEAFF

abundance: few
len: 14
d_gene: -
v_gene: TRBV7-2
j_gene: TRBJ1-1
CDR3nt: TGTGCCAGCAGCTTAGGGGAGATGAACACTGAAGCTTTCTTT
CDR3aa: CASSLGEMNTEAFF

abundance: -
len: 19
d_gene: -
v_gene: TRBV21-1
j_gene: TRBJ1-5
CDR3nt: TGTGCCAGCAGCAAATCAGATGGAGGGTCGGGGGTCTGGGATCAGCCCCAGCATTTT
CDR3aa: CASSKSDGGSGVWDQPQHF

abundance: -
len: 12
d_gene: TRBD1
v_gene: TRBV29-1
j_gene: TRBJ2-3
CDR3nt: TGCAGCGTCATACAGGGGGCAGATACGCAGTATTTT
CDR3aa: CSVIQGADTQYF

abundance: -
len: 16
d_gene: -
v_gene: TRBV9
j_gene: TRBJ2-1
CDR3nt: TGTGCCAGCAGCGTGGCGGGGATGAGCTCCTACAATGAGCAGTTCTTC
CDR3aa: CASSVAGMSSYNEQFF

abundance: -
len: 17
d_gene: TRBD2
v_gene: TRBV6-1
j_gene: TRBJ2-5
CDR3nt: TGTGCCAGCAGTGGAGAGATGGGACTAGCGGTCCAAGAGACCCAGTACTTC
CDR3aa: CASSGEMGLAVQETQYF

abundance: -
len: 15
d_gene: TRBD2
v_gene: TRBV11-1
j_gene: TRBJ2-1
CDR3nt: TGTGCCAGCAGCTTCGGACTAGCGGGAGCCAATGAGCAGTTCTTC
CDR3aa: CASSFGLAGANEQFF

abundance: -
len: 13
d_gene: -
v_gene: TRBV5-4
j_gene: TRBJ2-7
CDR3nt: TGTGCCAGCAGCTTTGTAGCCGCCACCGAGCAGTACTTC
CDR3aa: CASSFVAATEQYF

abundance: -
len: 12
d_gene: -
v_gene: TRBV4-1
j_gene: TRBJ1-5
CDR3nt: TGCGCCAGCAGCCAAGGGGGGGGGCCCCAGCATTTT
CDR3aa: CASSQGGGPQHF

abundance: -
len: 14
d_gene: -
v_gene: TRBV18
j_gene: TRBJ2-1
CDR3nt: TGTGCCAGCTCACCCGGTAGCGACTACAATGAGCAGTTCTTC
CDR3aa: CASSPGSDYNEQFF